The rows below give T cell receptor beta chains drawn from one sample of a study of blood T cell repertoires in COVID-19. The assay was immunoSEQ multiplex PCR, and TCRdb's table has in-frame clones only and misses some. The sample has hundreds of thousands of clones, 90% to 95% seen once; the top ten hold over 0.75%. Sequences were obtained from peripheral blood. These receptors were taken from a man in his sixties with COVID-19, enrolled during active disease. CDR3s include the opening cysteine and the closing phenylalanine or tryptophan. The D gene is left open where the match is weak. Some rows have no size entry. The others give once, few or many, or a class for an expanded clone.

v_gene	abundance	d_gene	j_gene	CDR3aa	CDR3nt
TRBV12-3/TRBV12-4	NA	TRBD2	TRBJ2-7	CASSRGGAEQYF	TGTGCCAGCAGCCGGGGGGGGGCCGAGCAGTACTTC
TRBV7-6	NA	TRBD1	TRBJ1-5	CASSQGTGGSQPQHF	TGTGCCAGCAGCCAAGGGACAGGGGGATCTCAGCCCCAGCATTTT
TRBV19	NA	NA	TRBJ1-5	CASSVQDIKPQHF	TGTGCCAGTAGTGTACAGGATATCAAGCCCCAGCATTTT
TRBV5-5	NA	NA	TRBJ1-2	CASSLNGVGYGYTF	TGTGCCAGCAGCTTGAACGGGGTAGGGTATGGCTACACCTTC
TRBV5-1	NA	TRBD1	TRBJ1-6	CASSWDRASNSPLHF	TGCGCCAGCAGCTGGGACAGGGCATCTAATTCACCCCTCCACTTT
TRBV3-1/TRBV3-2	once	TRBD2	TRBJ2-2	CASSQDQGLARSGTGELFF	TGTGCCAGCAGCCAAGATCAGGGACTAGCTCGTTCTGGCACCGGGGAGCTGTTTTTT
TRBV29-1	NA	NA	TRBJ2-1	CSVIILASPNEQFF	TGCAGCGTTATTATCCTAGCGTCCCCCAATGAGCAGTTCTTC
TRBV18	NA	TRBD1	TRBJ1-1	CASSGGTGRTEAFF	TGTGCCAGCTCAGGGGGGACAGGGAGGACTGAAGCTTTCTTT
TRBV4-1	NA	NA	TRBJ2-2	CASSQGTSRELFF	TGCGCCAGCAGCCAAGGAACTTCGAGGGAGCTGTTTTTT
TRBV19	NA	NA	TRBJ1-3	CANGGWPPGNTIYF	TGTGCCAATGGGGGGTGGCCGCCTGGAAACACCATATATTTT
TRBV9	NA	TRBD2	TRBJ2-1	CASSVSGEFRSEQFF	TGTGCCAGCAGCGTTAGCGGGGAGTTTAGGTCTGAGCAGTTCTTC
TRBV25-1	NA	TRBD2	TRBJ2-1	CASSGPGLAGYNEQFF	TGTGCCAGCAGTGGCCCGGGACTAGCGGGCTACAATGAGCAGTTCTTC
TRBV28	NA	NA	TRBJ2-1	CASSRTDYMPEEFF	TGTGCCAGCAGCCGGACAGACTACATGCCGGAGGAGTTCTTC
TRBV6-5	NA	NA	TRBJ2-1	CASSYHGSSYNEQFF	TGTGCCAGCAGTTATCACGGGAGCTCCTACAATGAGCAGTTCTTC
TRBV29-1	NA	NA	TRBJ2-7	CSAPPLDNRSYEQYF	TGCAGCGCACCTCCGTTGGACAACCGATCCTACGAGCAGTACTTC
TRBV5-1	NA	TRBD1	TRBJ2-7	CASSLVSVRGLGEQYF	TGCGCCAGCAGCTTGGTTAGTGTCAGGGGGCTAGGTGAGCAGTACTTC
TRBV5-1	NA	NA	TRBJ1-4	CASSPGYGSLNEKLFF	TGCGCCAGCAGCCCCGGGTATGGCAGTTTAAATGAAAAACTGTTTTTT
TRBV9	once	NA	TRBJ1-2	CASTPSTGKYGYTF	TGTGCCAGCACTCCATCGACAGGAAAGTATGGCTACACCTTC
TRBV4-1	NA	TRBD2	TRBJ2-3	CASSQDQGLAGGGDTQYF	TGCGCCAGCAGCCAAGATCAGGGGCTAGCGGGAGGGGGAGATACGCAGTATTTT
TRBV9	NA	TRBD1	TRBJ2-5	CASTRTGGQGAGETQYF	TGTGCCAGCACCAGAACCGGGGGACAGGGGGCAGGGGAGACCCAGTACTTC
TRBV28	NA	TRBD2	TRBJ2-7	CASTRRTSGRISYEQYF	TGTGCCAGCACCCGACGGACTAGCGGGAGGATCTCCTACGAGCAGTACTTC
TRBV19	NA	NA	TRBJ1-1	CASSFLAEVEAFF	TGTGCCAGTAGTTTCCTCGCAGAGGTTGAAGCTTTCTTT
TRBV7-3	NA	TRBD1	TRBJ1-6	CASSAEGARNSPLHF	TGTGCCAGCAGCGCTGAGGGGGCGCGTAATTCACCCCTCCACTTT
TRBV5-1	NA	TRBD1	TRBJ2-1	CASSKTGTGGNEQFF	TGCGCCAGCAGCAAAACCGGGACAGGGGGCAATGAGCAGTTCTTC
TRBV25-1	NA	TRBD1	TRBJ1-2	CASSEYGEQGTNYGYTF	TGTGCCAGCAGTGAATATGGTGAACAGGGGACCAATTATGGCTACACCTTC
TRBV5-1	NA	TRBD2	TRBJ2-1	CASSLARGLAGDEQFF	TGCGCCAGCAGCTTGGCCCGAGGACTAGCGGGAGACGAGCAGTTCTTC
TRBV4-2	once	TRBD1	TRBJ1-6	CASSQGIRGQGAFFYNSPLHF	TGTGCCAGCAGCCAGGGAATCCGGGGACAGGGGGCATTCTTCTATAATTCACCCCTCCACTTT
TRBV6-5	once	TRBD1	TRBJ1-5	CASSSSGQGNQPQHF	TGTGCCAGCAGTTCCTCCGGACAGGGGAATCAGCCCCAGCATTTT
TRBV11-1	few	NA	TRBJ1-4	CASSLASASEKLFF	TGTGCCAGCAGCTTAGCTTCAGCGAGTGAAAAACTGTTTTTT
TRBV7-9	NA	NA	TRBJ2-1	CASSLVFLESSYNEQFF	TGTGCCAGCAGCTTAGTGTTTCTGGAGAGCTCCTACAATGAGCAGTTCTTC
TRBV7-5	NA	NA	TRBJ1-2	CARSSVPGIYGYTF	TGTGCCAGAAGCTCCGTTCCCGGGATTTATGGCTACACCTTC
TRBV28	NA	TRBD2	TRBJ2-7	CASREEGLAGTYEQYF	TGTGCCAGCAGGGAAGAGGGACTAGCGGGAACCTACGAGCAGTACTTC
TRBV7-2	NA	NA	TRBJ1-5	CASSFQGYQPQHF	TGTGCCAGCAGCTTCCAGGGGTATCAGCCCCAGCATTTT
TRBV5-1	NA	TRBD1	TRBJ1-3	CASSSDRAGNTIYF	TGCGCCAGCAGTTCGGACAGGGCTGGAAACACCATATATTTT
TRBV2	NA	TRBD2	TRBJ2-1	CASSRPAGGGYNEQFF	TGTGCCAGCAGCCGACCCGCGGGGGGGGGATACAATGAGCAGTTCTTC
TRBV6-2/TRBV6-3	NA	NA	TRBJ1-2	CASSLTGIANYGYTF	TGTGCCAGCAGTTTAACGGGGATAGCTAACTATGGCTACACCTTC
TRBV19	NA	NA	TRBJ2-1	CASARGYGTIDLF	TGTGCCAGTGCTAGGGGGTACGGGACAATCGATCTCTTC
TRBV11-1	NA	TRBD2	TRBJ2-7	CASSRGGLAFYEQYF	TGTGCCAGCAGCCGAGGCGGACTAGCTTTCTACGAGCAGTACTTC
TRBV27	NA	TRBD1	TRBJ1-3	CASRRTGAGNTIYF	TGTGCCAGCAGGAGAACAGGGGCTGGAAACACCATATATTTT
TRBV4-1	NA	TRBD1	TRBJ2-7	CASSRGQGNEQYF	TGCGCCAGCAGCCGCGGACAGGGGAACGAGCAGTACTTC
TRBV7-2	once	NA	TRBJ1-1	CASSLAGGVNTEAFF	TGTGCCAGCAGCTTAGCGGGAGGGGTGAACACTGAAGCTTTCTTT
TRBV7-2	once	NA	TRBJ1-4	CASSLGGWDEKLFF	TGTGCCAGCAGCTTAGGAGGGTGGGATGAAAAACTGTTTTTT
TRBV18	NA	NA	TRBJ1-3	CASSPESSGNTIYF	TGTGCCAGCTCACCAGAGAGCTCTGGAAACACCATATATTTT
TRBV5-1	NA	TRBD1	TRBJ1-4	CASSAGQGNEKLFF	TGCGCCAGCAGCGCGGGACAGGGCAATGAAAAACTGTTTTTT
TRBV28	once	TRBD2	TRBJ2-1	CASRSPSGGNNEQFF	TGTGCCAGCAGATCCCCTAGCGGGGGGAACAATGAGCAGTTCTTC
TRBV7-2	NA	TRBD2	TRBJ2-1	CASSLSGSGAYNEQFF	TGTGCCAGCAGCTTAAGCGGGAGTGGTGCCTACAATGAGCAGTTCTTC
TRBV29-1	few	TRBD1	TRBJ1-2	CSVEPSLGGAGYGYTF	TGCAGCGTTGAGCCCTCTTTAGGGGGCGCGGGCTATGGCTACACCTTC
TRBV18	NA	NA	TRBJ1-2	CASSPDRGLGYTF	TGTGCCAGCTCACCGGACAGAGGTTTAGGCTACACCTTC
TRBV9	NA	TRBD1	TRBJ1-5	CASSSGQVVGPQHF	TGTGCCAGCAGCTCGGGACAGGTGGTTGGGCCCCAGCATTTT
TRBV15	NA	NA	TRBJ2-1	CATSRDGSFQGYNEQFF	TGTGCCACCAGCAGAGATGGCTCCTTCCAGGGCTACAATGAGCAGTTCTTC
TRBV5-1	NA	TRBD1	TRBJ1-2	CASSPGATGAPYYGYTF	TGCGCCAGCAGCCCGGGCGCCACAGGGGCCCCTTACTATGGCTACACCTTC
TRBV10-3	NA	TRBD1	TRBJ1-1	CAISERGLGITEAFF	TGTGCCATCAGTGAAAGGGGGCTGGGGATCACTGAAGCTTTCTTT
TRBV19	NA	TRBD1	TRBJ1-4	CASSRDRGSAGEKLFF	TGTGCCAGTAGTAGGGACAGGGGATCGGCAGGCGAAAAACTGTTTTTT
TRBV2	NA	TRBD1	TRBJ1-5	CASSRVLGQAHQPQHF	TGTGCCAGCAGTCGAGTGCTCGGACAGGCGCATCAGCCCCAGCATTTT